This T cell receptor (beta chain) came from a study of blood T cell repertoires in COVID-19. Clones were read by immunoSEQ multiplex PCR, and TCRdb kept only the in-frame ones, dropping some. The table includes some 190,000 clones, about four fifths detected once. The CDR3 has 17 amino acids. The germline V gene has CDR1 SGHKS and CDR2 YYEKEE (reference sequence). V dropped 0 bases and J dropped 0 bases, with 13 bases sitting between them. Individuals aged about 18 to 89 years were recruited from about two dozen US areas. A PCR-confirmed or clinician-diagnosed COVID-19 case had contacted exposed participants within 2 weeks of entry.

The sequenced material came from PBMCs or T cells enriched from blood (not recorded which). This chain joins TRBV5-5 and TRBJ1-3, with D maybe TRBD1 (5 bases). This sequence originates from a woman in her 30s who had been exposed to COVID-19. CDR3 loop: CASSLGLGAGSGNTIYF. The CDR3 DNA reads TGTGCCAGCAGCTTGGGGCTTGGGGCAGGCTCTGGAAACACCATATATTTT. Full variable domain (outside the CDR3, taken from reference TRBV5-5 and TRBJ1-3): DAGVTQSPTHLIKTRGQQVTLRCSPISGHKSVSWYQQVLGQGPQFIFQYYEKEERGRGNFPDRFSARQFPNYSSELNVNALLLGDSALYLCASSLGLGAGSGNTIYFGEGSWLTVV.